These T cell receptor beta chains were read from a single sample in a study of blood T cell repertoires in COVID-19. Here immunoSEQ multiplex PCR was the method, and the copy in TCRdb shows in-frame clones only, minus some. The sample holds approximately 52,000 clones, about 86% seen once. Sequenced input: peripheral blood. The receptors were gathered from a man aged 55 to 69 with acute or convalescent COVID-19. Each CDR3 is given with its conserved first and last residue. A D gene is named only where the DNA matches it firmly. Some rows mark clone size as missing; the rest say once, few, many or name a class of expanded clone.

d_call,clone_size,j_call,v_call,cdr3_aa,cdr3_nt
.,.,TRBJ2-1,TRBV5-1,CASSLGLGGTLSSYNEQFF,TGCGCCAGCAGCTTGGGACTAGGCGGGACGCTGAGCTCCTACAATGAGCAGTTCTTC
TRBD1,.,TRBJ1-2,TRBV18,CASSPRDRNGYTF,TGTGCCAGCTCACCCCGGGACAGAAATGGCTACACCTTC
TRBD2,.,TRBJ2-1,TRBV24-1,CATSDSSGDSYNEQFF,TGTGCCACCAGTGATTCTAGCGGGGACTCCTACAATGAGCAGTTCTTC
.,.,TRBJ1-4,TRBV3-1/TRBV3-2,CASSQDSEKLFF,TGTGCCAGCAGCCAAGATAGTGAAAAACTGTTTTTT
.,.,TRBJ2-1,TRBV11-2,CASTRGLADYSEQFF,TGTGCCAGCACCCGGGGGCTAGCGGACTACAGTGAGCAGTTCTTC
.,.,TRBJ1-5,TRBV5-1,CASRPQGDSNQPQHF,TGCGCCAGCCGCCCGCAGGGCGATAGCAATCAGCCCCAGCATTTT
TRBD2,.,TRBJ2-1,TRBV5-4,CASSPGLAGGGNEQFF,TGTGCCAGCAGCCCGGGACTAGCGGGGGGCGGGAATGAGCAGTTCTTC
TRBD1,.,TRBJ1-1,TRBV27,CASSESGTARFENTEAFF,TGTGCCAGCAGTGAATCCGGGACAGCCCGTTTCGAGAACACTGAAGCTTTCTTT
.,.,TRBJ2-5,TRBV7-3,CARSFRGSSETQYF,TGTGCCCGGTCCTTTAGGGGATCGAGTGAGACCCAGTACTTC
.,.,TRBJ1-6,TRBV19,CASSIGRQAINSPLHF,TGTGCCAGTAGTATAGGGCGACAGGCCATTAATTCACCCCTCCACTTT
TRBD2,few,TRBJ2-7,TRBV11-2,CASSLAAPSGEQYF,TGTGCCAGCAGCTTAGCAGCGCCTAGCGGCGAGCAGTACTTC
TRBD2,.,TRBJ2-7,TRBV27,CASSGRLAGSYEQYF,TGTGCCAGCAGCGGCCGACTAGCGGGATCCTACGAGCAGTACTTC
.,.,TRBJ2-3,TRBV5-1,CASSLEGSSADTQYF,TGCGCCAGCAGCTTGGAAGGGTCTAGCGCTGATACGCAGTATTTT
.,once,TRBJ1-2,TRBV6-5,CASSSYGGSGYTF,TGTGCCAGCAGTTCCTACGGAGGTTCTGGCTACACCTTC
TRBD2,once,TRBJ2-3,TRBV24-1,CATSVRKAGYGTDTQYF,TGTGCCACCAGTGTGAGGAAAGCGGGATATGGCACAGATACGCAGTATTTT
TRBD2,.,TRBJ2-1,TRBV4-1,CASSPTAGTSGVTYNEQFF,TGCGCCAGCAGCCCGACCGCCGGGACTAGCGGGGTAACCTACAATGAGCAGTTCTTC
TRBD1,few,TRBJ2-3,TRBV7-2,CASTLGQVVRDTQYF,TGTGCCAGCACCTTAGGACAGGTTGTTAGAGATACGCAGTATTTT
.,.,TRBJ2-2,TRBV18,CASSPGTNTGELFF,TGTGCCAGCTCACCGGGCACCAACACCGGGGAGCTGTTTTTT
.,.,TRBJ2-5,TRBV7-2,CASSLALTALETQYF,TGTGCCAGCAGCTTAGCGCTGACTGCCCTAGAGACCCAGTACTTC
.,.,TRBJ1-1,TRBV5-1,CASSFADFTGRNTEAFF,TGCGCCAGCAGCTTCGCGGACTTCACCGGTAGGAACACTGAAGCTTTCTTT
TRBD2,.,TRBJ2-1,TRBV2,CASRKGLAGLNEQFF,TGTGCCAGCAGGAAAGGACTAGCGGGACTCAATGAGCAGTTCTTC
TRBD1,.,TRBJ2-2,TRBV7-9,CAGTGQNTGELFF,TGTGCCGGGACAGGGCAGAACACCGGGGAGCTGTTTTTT
.,.,TRBJ1-1,TRBV2,CATFGRDTEAFF,TGTGCCACCTTCGGGAGGGACACTGAAGCTTTCTTT
TRBD1,.,TRBJ1-6,TRBV19,CATELAGGQNSPLHF,TGTGCCACCGAACTTGCAGGGGGTCAGAATTCACCCCTCCACTTT
.,.,TRBJ1-4,TRBV5-1,CASSLAEGVDEKLFF,TGCGCCAGCAGCTTGGCCGAGGGGGTAGATGAAAAACTGTTTTTT
TRBD1,.,TRBJ2-4,TRBV2,CASSRDRVDIQYF,TGTGCCAGCAGCCGGGACAGGGTTGACATTCAGTACTTC
.,.,TRBJ1-2,TRBV5-8,CASSSGSFSGGLYGYTF,TGTGCCAGCAGCTCCGGTTCATTTTCCGGGGGGCTTTATGGCTACACCTTC
TRBD1,.,TRBJ2-1,TRBV5-6,CASSFDRGGIYNEQFF,TGTGCCAGCAGCTTTGACAGGGGTGGGATCTACAATGAGCAGTTCTTC
.,.,TRBJ2-3,TRBV6-5,CASSYSPYTDTQYF,TGTGCCAGCAGTTACTCACCCTACACAGATACGCAGTATTTT
TRBD2,.,TRBJ2-5,TRBV15,CATATRTSGSPAYF,TGTGCCACCGCGACTAGGACTAGCGGGTCGCCCGCATACTTC
TRBD1,.,TRBJ1-6,TRBV27,CASNRQGPNSPLHF,TGTGCCAGCAACCGACAGGGCCCTAATTCACCCCTCCACTTT
.,.,TRBJ2-1,TRBV11-2,CASSFETYYKVRSDEQFF,TGTGCCAGCAGCTTTGAGACTTACTATAAGGTTCGGTCCGATGAGCAGTTCTTC
.,.,TRBJ1-1,TRBV6-2/TRBV6-3,CASSYPGSEAFF,TGTGCCAGCAGTTACCCAGGATCTGAAGCTTTCTTT
.,.,TRBJ2-6,TRBV14,CASSQDQGSNVLTF,TGTGCCAGCAGCCAAGACCAGGGGTCCAACGTCCTGACTTTC
.,.,TRBJ2-5,TRBV11-2,CASSLDRARQETQYF,TGTGCCAGCAGCTTAGATCGCGCACGCCAAGAGACCCAGTACTTC
.,.,TRBJ1-1,TRBV28,CASSLRGPNTEAFF,TGTGCCAGCAGTTTAAGAGGGCCAAACACTGAAGCTTTCTTT
TRBD1,.,TRBJ1-6,TRBV27,CASSRVTGDNSPLHF,TGTGCCAGCAGTCGTGTGACAGGGGACAATTCACCCCTCCACTTT
TRBD1,.,TRBJ2-7,TRBV6-5,CASSYLSGTGDHEQYF,TGTGCCAGCAGTTACCTCAGCGGGACAGGGGACCACGAGCAGTACTTC
.,.,TRBJ2-2,TRBV19,CASSLGGWSGELFF,TGTGCCAGTAGTTTGGGGGGTTGGAGCGGGGAGCTGTTTTTT
.,.,TRBJ1-3,TRBV28,CASSHFGTSSGNTIYF,TGTGCCAGCAGTCACTTCGGGACATCCTCTGGAAACACCATATATTTT
.,.,TRBJ1-6,TRBV6-1,CASSEEEVSPLHF,TGTGCCAGCAGTGAAGAAGAGGTTTCACCCCTCCACTTT
TRBD2,.,TRBJ2-3,TRBV18,CASSRTGGILTDTQYF,TGTGCCAGCTCACGCACGGGGGGGATTTTGACAGATACGCAGTATTTT
TRBD1,.,TRBJ2-3,TRBV5-1,CASQNLDRGLADTQYF,TGCGCCAGCCAAAATTTGGACAGGGGGCTCGCAGATACGCAGTATTTT
TRBD2,.,TRBJ2-1,TRBV28,CASSFIGREGMSYNEQFF,TGTGCCAGCAGTTTTATAGGTCGGGAGGGCATGTCCTACAATGAGCAGTTCTTC
TRBD1,few,TRBJ1-2,TRBV7-9,CASSSPVTGGGYTF,TGTGCCAGCAGCTCCCCAGTTACAGGGGGAGGCTACACCTTC
.,.,TRBJ2-1,TRBV10-2,CASSEADEQFF,TGCGCCAGCAGTGAGGCGGATGAGCAGTTCTTC
.,.,TRBJ1-1,TRBV19,CASNVGGGWAEAFF,TGTGCCAGTAATGTTGGTGGGGGGTGGGCTGAAGCTTTCTTT
TRBD1,.,TRBJ1-4,TRBV18,CASSSGQKGLFNEKLFF,TGTGCCAGCTCATCGGGACAGAAGGGGTTATTTAATGAAAAACTGTTTTTT
TRBD1,.,TRBJ2-7,TRBV10-3,CATGAGTGVYEQYF,TGTGCCACCGGGGCCGGGACAGGGGTTTACGAGCAGTACTTC
.,.,TRBJ1-2,TRBV3-1/TRBV3-2,CASSRDGGSGYTF,TGTGCCAGCAGCCGGGACGGGGGGAGTGGCTACACCTTC
TRBD1,.,TRBJ2-7,TRBV14,CASSPWGTGAYEQYF,TGTGCCAGCAGCCCCTGGGGGACAGGGGCGTACGAGCAGTACTTC
TRBD1,.,TRBJ1-1,TRBV6-5,CASRGTGGEFTEAFF,TGTGCCAGCAGGGGGACAGGGGGCGAATTCACTGAAGCTTTCTTT
TRBD2,once,TRBJ2-7,TRBV29-1,CSVESSGSNYEQYF,TGCAGCGTTGAATCTAGCGGGAGTAACTACGAGCAGTACTTC
.,.,TRBJ2-7,TRBV19,CASSIGAEQYF,TGTGCCAGTAGTATTGGGGCCGAGCAGTACTTC